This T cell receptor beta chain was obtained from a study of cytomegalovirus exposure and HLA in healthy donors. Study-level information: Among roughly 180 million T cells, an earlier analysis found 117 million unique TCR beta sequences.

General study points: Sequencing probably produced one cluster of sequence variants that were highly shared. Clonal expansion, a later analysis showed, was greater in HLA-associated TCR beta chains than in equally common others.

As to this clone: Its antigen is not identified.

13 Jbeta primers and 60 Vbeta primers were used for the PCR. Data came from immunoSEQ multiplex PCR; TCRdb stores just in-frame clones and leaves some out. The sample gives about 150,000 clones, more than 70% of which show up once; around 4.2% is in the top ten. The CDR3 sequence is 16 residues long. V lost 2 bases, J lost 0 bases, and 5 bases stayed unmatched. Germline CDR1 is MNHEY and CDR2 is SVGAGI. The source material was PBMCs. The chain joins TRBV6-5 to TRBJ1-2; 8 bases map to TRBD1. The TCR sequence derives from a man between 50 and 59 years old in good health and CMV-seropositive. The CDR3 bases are TGTGCCAGCAGTTACACAGGGGGAATAGCTAACTATGGCTACACCTTC. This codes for CASSYTGGIANYGYTF.